These 30 T cell receptor beta chains came from one sample sequenced in a study of T cell responses to AZD1222 COVID-19 vaccine. Here immunoSEQ multiplex PCR was the method, and the copy in TCRdb shows in-frame clones only, minus some. The sample shows around 140,000 clones, around 90% of them seen only once. The specimen comprised peripheral blood, sampled on day 0 of AZD1222 vaccination. The receptor set was obtained from an adult in good health.

The chain combines TRBV19 with TRBJ2-3, with 7 bases matching TRBD2. CDR1 is LNHDA, CDR2 SQIVND, per germline (reference sequence). Losses at the gene ends were 1 base for V and 11 bases for J; bases not matched to a gene: 9. The CDR3 is 14 amino acids. This CDR3 is CASSIGGRRERQYF. DNA of the CDR3: TGTGCCAGTAGTATAGGGGGAAGGCGGGAGAGGCAGTATTTT. Full variable domain (rest looked up from reference TRBV19 and TRBJ2-3): DGGITQSPKYLFRKEGQNVTLSCEQNLNHDAMYWYRQDPGQGLRLIYYSQIVNDFQKGDIAEGYSVSREKKESFPLTVTSAQKNPTAFYLCASSIGGRRERQYFGPGTRLTVL.

The chain couples TRBV9 to TRBJ1-2; D not certain. The germline CDR1 and CDR2 sequences are SGDLS and YYNGEE. CDR3 length: 11 residues. V lost 3 bases and J 2 bases, leaving 2 bases between the germline ends. CDR3 sequence (DNA): TGTGCCAGCAGCGACAACTATGGCTACACCTTC. Translation: CASSDNYGYTF.

V and J are TRBV4-3 and TRBJ2-6; possibly TRBD1 for D (6 bases). Germline CDR1 is LGHNA and CDR2 is YSLEER. V shed 4 bases and J shed 2 bases, with 21 bases lying between them. The CDR3 sequence is 19 residues long. The CDR3 coding sequence is TGCGCCAGCAGCCCTGTAGGGGACACTACCCACCCTGGGGCCAACGTCCTGACTTTC. It yields the protein CASSPVGDTTHPGANVLTF.

The chain uses TRBV7-2 and TRBJ2-1, with 9 positions matching TRBD1. The germline gives CDR1 SGHTA, CDR2 FQGNSA. This CDR3 contains 14 residues. V was clipped by 3 bases and J by 4 bases; unmatched bases: 1. The CDR3 loop reads CASSFDRGYNEQFF. CDR3 sequence (DNA): TGTGCCAGCAGCTTCGACAGGGGGTACAATGAGCAGTTCTTC.

The chain couples TRBV7-8 to TRBJ1-2; weak D call: TRBD1 (5 bases). Germline V lookup: CDR1 SGHVS, CDR2 FQNEAQ. Trimming stripped 8 bases from V and 5 bases from J, with 9 bases between. The CDR3 totals 11 residues. CDR3 coding DNA: TGTGCCAGCGGGGCCCTATATGGCTACACCTTC. This sequence encodes CASGALYGYTF.

This clone was seen once. The CDR3 here is CASISLAGGEQFF. The CDR3, as DNA: TGTGCCAGTATCTCTCTAGCGGGAGGTGAGCAGTTCTTC. The V gene is TRBV19, the J gene TRBJ2-1, with 11 bases aligning to TRBD2. Germline V CDR1 and CDR2: LNHDA, SQIVND (reference sequence). Trimming removed 7 bases from V and 9 bases from J; junction bases left unmatched: 5. The CDR3 runs 13 residues. Drawing the rest from reference TRBV19 and TRBJ2-1, the complete variable domain is DGGITQSPKYLFRKEGQNVTLSCEQNLNHDAMYWYRQDPGQGLRLIYYSQIVNDFQKGDIAEGYSVSREKKESFPLTVTSAQKNPTAFYLCASISLAGGEQFFGPGTRLTVL.

The J gene is TRBJ2-2, the V gene TRBV5-8, with D possibly being TRBD2 (6 bases). The CDR3 has 15 amino acids. Germline V gene sequence: CDR1 SGHTS, CDR2 YDEGEE. V shed 7 bases and J shed 7 bases, with 20 bases lying between them. The CDR3 sequence: CASGLPGRKGGELFF. The CDR3 DNA follows: TGTGCCAGCGGGCTCCCGGGGAGGAAAGGCGGGGAGCTGTTTTTT.

The chain carries TRBV7-2 and TRBJ2-1, with D unclear. Germline V lookup: CDR1 SGHTA, CDR2 FQGNSA. CDR3 length equals 12 residues. The V and J ends lost 1 base and 9 bases respectively, with 7 bases between them. The CDR3 sequence: CASSLDLGEQFF. DNA of the CDR3: TGTGCCAGCAGCTTAGATCTGGGTGAGCAGTTCTTC.

Only one count was recorded for this clone. This sequence joins TRBV11-1 and TRBJ2-2; a weak D match, TRBD2 (7 bases). Trimming pared 11 bases from V and 4 bases from J, leaving 14 bases between. From germline, CDR1 is SGHAT and CDR2 FQDESV (reference sequence). CDR3 length: 13 residues. The DNA of the CDR3 is TGTGCCGCGCGGGGGCTGAGCACCGGGGAGCTGTTTTTT. It codes for CAARGLSTGELFF.

The V and J genes are TRBV19 and TRBJ1-5; the D gene is possibly TRBD1 (5 bases). Per germline, CDR1 LNHDA and CDR2 SQIVND (reference sequence). The CDR3 totals 19 residues. V dropped 1 base and J dropped 2 bases, with 21 bases sitting between them. Written as DNA, the CDR3 is TGTGCCAGTAGTATAGCATGGACGGGGTGGGGGTTCGGCAATCAGCCCCAGCATTTT. This gives the protein CASSIAWTGWGFGNQPQHF.

The chain couples TRBV11-2 to TRBJ2-7; D is ambiguous. Trimming left V 5 bases short and J 6 bases short, with 11 bases between. Germline V lookup: CDR1 SGHAT, CDR2 FQNNGV. CDR3 length equals 12 residues. The CDR3 region is CASSPYPLEQYF. The CDR3 DNA reads TGTGCCAGCAGCCCCTACCCCCTCGAGCAGTACTTC.

This clone was picked up a small number of times. The V gene is TRBV5-4, the J gene TRBJ1-1; D gene unclear. Trimming removed 4 bases at V and 0 bases at J, with 25 bases between. The V gene's germline CDR1 is SGHNT and CDR2 YYREEE (reference sequence). This CDR3 has 19 residues. The CDR3 loop reads CASSENLGWTATVNTEAFF. CDR3 DNA sequence: TGTGCCAGCAGCGAAAACCTAGGTTGGACGGCAACGGTGAACACTGAAGCTTTCTTT.

The rearrangement uses TRBV7-8 and TRBJ2-5; D is ambiguous. Germline assignment: CDR1 SGHVS and CDR2 FQNEAQ. The CDR3 sequence is 13 residues long. Trimming left V 11 bases short and J 5 bases short, with 18 bases between. CDR3 residues: CAGQTANSETQYF. The CDR3 region has the DNA TGTGCCGGTCAAACAGCAAACTCTGAGACCCAGTACTTC.

CDR3 loop: CASSPPYDPEAFF. The CDR3 nucleotides read TGTGCCAGCAGTCCCCCATATGACCCTGAAGCTTTCTTT. The genes are TRBV6-5 and TRBJ1-1; D unclear. Germline assignment: CDR1 MNHEY and CDR2 SVGAGI. With 5 bases removed from V and 6 bases from J, the gap between germline ends came to 13 bases. The CDR3 totals 13 residues.

The chain employs TRBV5-4 and TRBJ1-4; D gene uncertain. Germline CDR1 and CDR2: SGHNT and YYREEE (reference sequence). V was clipped by 2 bases and J by 3 bases, with 8 bases between them. CDR3 size: 14 residues. CDR3 region: CASSFIGANEKLFF. Written as DNA, the CDR3 is TGTGCCAGCAGCTTCATCGGTGCTAATGAAAAACTGTTTTTT.

This chain uses TRBV9 with TRBJ1-3; weak D call: TRBD1 (6 bases). V lost 0 bases to trimming and J lost 0 bases, with 10 bases between them. There are 16 residues in the CDR3. Per germline, CDR1 SGDLS and CDR2 YYNGEE. For the CDR3, the DNA is TGTGCCAGCAGCGTAGATACAGGGAACTCTGGAAACACCATATATTTT. This gives the protein CASSVDTGNSGNTIYF.

The V and J genes are TRBV10-3 and TRBJ2-1; 9 bases are a match to TRBD2. V was pared by 5 bases and J by 3 bases, with 8 bases of the junction left unmatched. The CDR3 contains 16 residues. The germline V gene encodes CDR1 ENHRY and CDR2 SYGVKD. CDR3 sequence (DNA): TGTGCCATCAGTAATCACGCTAGCGGGGTCTACAATGAGCAGTTCTTC. It is translated as CAISNHASGVYNEQFF.

J is TRBJ2-7 and V is TRBV5-4, with 8 bases matching TRBD1. Per germline, CDR1 SGHNT and CDR2 YYREEE (reference sequence). V was pared by 0 bases and J by 6 bases, with 8 bases of the junction left unmatched. This CDR3 spans 15 amino acids. In DNA form, the CDR3 reads TGTGCCAGCAGCTTGGCCGGGACAGGCCCTTTCGAGCAGTACTTC. This encodes CASSLAGTGPFEQYF. Drawing the rest from reference TRBV5-4 and TRBJ2-7, the complete variable domain is ETGVTQSPTHLIKTRGQQVTLRCSSQSGHNTVSWYQQALGQGPQFIFQYYREEENGRGNFPPRFSGLQFPNYSSELNVNALELDDSALYLCASSLAGTGPFEQYFGPGTRLTVT.

The V and J genes are TRBV2 and TRBJ1-5, with D maybe TRBD1 (5 bases). This CDR3 comprises 12 residues. Trimming took 3 bases from V and 12 from J, leaving 12 bases between them. Germline V gene data show CDR1 as SNHLY and CDR2 as FYNNEI. CDR3 in amino acids: CASSEGRTIQHF. For the CDR3, the DNA is TGTGCCAGCAGTGAGGGGAGGACAATCCAGCATTTT.

V usage is TRBV5-5 and J usage is TRBJ2-5; 10 positions match TRBD2. J lost 5 bases, V lost 2 bases, and 12 bases had no gene match. The CDR3 runs to 17 residues. Germline CDR1 is SGHKS and CDR2 is YYEKEE (reference sequence). Written as DNA, the CDR3 is TGTGCCAGCAGCTTTCTAGCGGGGGTATCCTCCACGGAGACCCAGTACTTC. Residues: CASSFLAGVSSTETQYF. Full variable domain (outside the CDR3, taken from reference TRBV5-5 and TRBJ2-5): DAGVTQSPTHLIKTRGQQVTLRCSPISGHKSVSWYQQVLGQGPQFIFQYYEKEERGRGNFPDRFSARQFPNYSSELNVNALLLGDSALYLCASSFLAGVSSTETQYFGPGTRLLVL.

The chain links TRBV2 to TRBJ2-3, with D perhaps matching TRBD2 (6 bases). Between the trimmed V and J ends, which lost 6 bases and 1 base, there was a span of 20 bases. Germline V gene lookup returns CDR1 SNHLY and CDR2 FYNNEI. The CDR3 loop spans 17 amino acids. CDR3 region: CASSLGTWGKGTDTQYF. CDR3 nucleotide sequence: TGTGCCAGCAGCTTGGGGACTTGGGGGAAGGGCACAGATACGCAGTATTTT.

The rearrangement joins TRBV9 to TRBJ2-7; TRBD2 matches at 12 bases. The length of the CDR3 is 15 residues. V lost 4 bases, J lost 0 bases, and 2 bases stayed unmatched. Germline V gene sequence: CDR1 SGDLS, CDR2 YYNGEE. The CDR3 protein is CASSPSGRGSYEQYF. DNA of the CDR3: TGTGCCAGCAGCCCTAGCGGGAGGGGCTCCTACGAGCAGTACTTC.

This chain uses TRBV2 with TRBJ2-3; D could derive from TRBD1 or TRBD2 (6 bases each). The CDR3 sequence is 15 residues long. Germline V gene sequence: CDR1 SNHLY, CDR2 FYNNEI. With 6 bases removed from V and 4 bases from J, the gap between germline ends came to 17 bases. This CDR3 reads CASRAQGLSADTQYF. The CDR3 DNA follows: TGTGCCAGCAGAGCACAGGGACTGAGCGCAGATACGCAGTATTTT.

This chain uses TRBV19 with TRBJ1-6, with D uncertain. Trimming removed 9 bases at V and 10 bases at J, with 16 bases between. Looked up from germline, CDR1 is LNHDA and CDR2 is SQIVND (reference sequence). This CDR3 contains 13 residues. The CDR3 DNA follows: TGTGCCAGCTCTATTTCCGGGAAATCACCCCTCCACTTT. This translates into CASSISGKSPLHF.

DNA of the CDR3: TGTGCCAGCAGCTTAGATAGACGCGGGAGGGCGACAGATACGCAGTATTTT. Its protein product is CASSLDRRGRATDTQYF. The chain uses TRBV11-2 and TRBJ2-3, with 9 bases fitting TRBD2. The trim removed 0 bases at V and 3 bases at J, leaving 7 bases unmatched. Germline CDR1 is SGHAT and CDR2 is FQNNGV. The CDR3 sequence is 17 residues long.

This chain links TRBV6-2 or TRBV6-3 with TRBJ1-1, with TRBD1 matching over 7 bases. Germline V gene data show CDR1 as MNHEY and CDR2 as SVGEGT. V lost 4 bases and J lost 7; bases outside the gene matches: 3. The CDR3 is made up of 12 amino acids. The CDR3 bases are TGTGCCAGCAGTTCGACAGGGTATGAAGCTTTCTTT. Amino acid sequence: CASSSTGYEAFF.

This sequence joins TRBV7-9 and TRBJ1-1; 8 bases line up with TRBD1. The CDR3 has 15 residues. Germline V CDR1 and CDR2: SEHNR, FQNEAQ (reference sequence). Trimming took 5 bases from V and 5 from J; bases not matched to a gene: 10. This chain's CDR3 is CASSARPQGATEAFF. The CDR3 region has the DNA TGTGCCAGCAGCGCCAGACCCCAGGGGGCGACTGAAGCTTTCTTT.

J is TRBJ2-3 and V is TRBV5-1; D possibly corresponds to TRBD2 (5 bases). Germline values: CDR1 SGHRS, CDR2 YFSETQ. V gave up 0 bases and J gave up 4 bases, with 12 bases separating them. This CDR3 region has 15 residues. The CDR3 protein is CASSLVVSVADTQYF. The DNA for the CDR3 is TGCGCCAGCAGCTTGGTAGTTAGCGTGGCAGATACGCAGTATTTT.

V is TRBV5-1 and J is TRBJ2-1, with no clear D. Germline V gene lookup returns CDR1 SGHRS and CDR2 YFSETQ. This CDR3 spans 11 amino acids. Trimming pared 2 bases from V and 12 bases from J, leaving 9 bases between. The CDR3 DNA reads as TGCGCCAGCAGCTTAACGACGACGCAGTTCTTC. Translating it yields CASSLTTTQFF.

The V gene is TRBV7-2, the J gene TRBJ1-4, with a possible D match to TRBD1 (5 bases). The V end was cut by 2 bases, the J end by 8 bases, with 9 bases between. Germline loops: CDR1 SGHTA, CDR2 FQGNSA. The CDR3 covers 13 residues. The DNA of the CDR3 is TGTGCCAGCAGCTTATCCGGGGACGAAAAACTGTTTTTT. Translation: CASSLSGDEKLFF.